One sample yielded the 12 T cell receptor beta chains listed below, sequenced in a study of CD8 T cells in ankylosing spondylitis. Their antigens are not known. Overall study results and limits: Characteristic of ankylosing spondylitis blood, it appeared, was a TCR beta motif comprising roughly 8 highly homologous variants.

TCRdb independently ran MiXCR on the 5' RACE reads; one entry per CDR3 protein. The sample lists over 700,000 distinct CDR3 sequences, under 20% occurring once. The sample consisted of blood, either unsorted or a sorted T cell fraction (not recorded which). Receptors were obtained from a male donor with ankylosing spondylitis.

This chain uses TRBV29-1 with TRBJ1-1; a possible D gene is TRBD1 (5 bases). Trimming stripped 6 bases from V and 7 bases from J, with 21 bases between. This CDR3 spans 14 amino acids. The germline V gene has CDR1 SQVTM and CDR2 ANQGSEA. The chain's CDR3 is CSVAPQPRRGEAFF. CDR3 DNA sequence: TGCAGCGTCGCACCCCAGCCTAGGAGGGGTGAAGCTTTCTTT.

This clonotype was seen many times. The V gene is TRBV12-3 or TRBV12-4, the J gene TRBJ1-3; D remains ambiguous. CDR3 length equals 14 residues. V was shortened by 5 bases and J by 2 bases, with 10 bases between the two germline ends. The CDR3 DNA sequence: TGTGCCAGCAGTATCTCAGACACTGGAAACACCATATATTTT. It codes for CASSISDTGNTIYF.

V gene TRBV12-5 combines with J gene TRBJ2-1; 8 bases agree with TRBD2. The trim removed 3 bases at V and 3 bases at J, leaving 1 base unmatched. The CDR3 has 14 residues. Germline V gives CDR1 LGHNT, CDR2 FRNRAP. The CDR3 DNA reads as TGTGCTAGTGGTTTCGGGACTAGCTACAATGAGCAGTTCTTC. Protein: CASGFGTSYNEQFF.

This clonotype was detected only a few times. The chain carries TRBV12-3 or TRBV12-4 and TRBJ1-5; D remains unclear. Trimming removed 8 bases from V and 1 base from J, with 12 bases in between. The CDR3 has 14 amino acids. The CDR3 region is CASRRAESNQPQHF. DNA of the CDR3: TGTGCCAGCCGTAGAGCCGAAAGCAATCAGCCCCAGCATTTT.

This rearrangement joins TRBV5-8 to TRBJ1-1; 9 positions match TRBD1. Germline V gene sequence: CDR1 SGHTS, CDR2 YDEGEE. The CDR3 loop spans 13 amino acids. J was trimmed by 4 bases and V by 8 bases; bases with no gene match: 6. CDR3 nucleotides: TGTGCCAGGGGGACAGGGAGGGCCACTGAAGCTTTCTTT. Translating gives CARGTGRATEAFF.

The V gene is TRBV28, the J gene TRBJ2-3; D is ambiguous. Trimming took off 5 bases at V and 4 bases at J, with 16 bases between the two ends. Germline-derived CDR1 and CDR2 are MDHEN and SYDVKM. This CDR3 spans 15 amino acids. CDR3 in DNA: TGTGCCAGCAGTCCGCTATGGGCTGGAGCAGATACGCAGTATTTT. Protein product: CASSPLWAGADTQYF.

This clonotype came up a few times. The junction departs from germline at one end; a sequencing error may be responsible. The chain recombines TRBV9 with TRBJ2-2, with D perhaps matching TRBD2 (5 bases). There are 15 residues in the CDR3. Looked up from germline, CDR1 is SGDLS and CDR2 is YYNGEE. This CDR3 reads CASSAEGRRTGVLFF. CDR3 DNA: TGTGCCAGCAGCGCCGAGGGTAGACGAACCGGGGTGCTGTTTTTT.

The sample holds a few counts of this clonotype. The chain joins TRBV12-3 or TRBV12-4 to TRBJ2-4; D tentatively reads TRBD1 or TRBD2 (6 bases each). The CDR3 spans 12 residues. Trimming left V 5 bases short and J 14 bases short, with 16 bases between. CDR3 in DNA: TGTGCCAGCAGTCCTGGACCAGGGGAGGAGTACTTC. This translates into CASSPGPGEEYF.

The chain carries TRBV3-1 and TRBJ2-2, with D unclear. Germline V CDR1 and CDR2: LGHDT, YNNKEL (reference sequence). Trimming stripped 1 base from V and 0 bases from J, with 12 bases between. CDR3 length equals 17 residues. Here the CDR3 reads CASSQGPLLANTGELFF. In nucleotides, the CDR3 is TGTGCCAGCAGCCAAGGCCCTCTCTTAGCGAACACCGGGGAGCTGTTTTTT. The full variable domain, rest sourced from reference TRBV3-1 and TRBJ2-2, is DTAVSQTPKYLVTQMGNDKSIKCEQNLGHDTMYWYKQDSKKFLKIMFSYNNKELIINETVPNRFSPKSPDKAHLNLHINSLELGDSAVYFCASSQGPLLANTGELFFGEGSRLTVL.

This clonotype was counted a few times. This chain joins TRBV12-3 or TRBV12-4 and TRBJ2-7; TRBD1 matches at 12 bases. The CDR3 spans 15 residues. After removal of 5 bases from V and 4 bases from J, the junction contained 6 bases not matched to a gene. In DNA, the CDR3 is TGTGCCAGCAGTCGCGGGACAGGGGGCGGGTACGAGCAGTACTTC. Amino acids: CASSRGTGGGYEQYF.

This clonotype has more than one count but fewer than ten. The chain couples TRBV20-1 to TRBJ2-4; 11 bases fit TRBD2. Trimming cost V 1 base and J 0 bases; bases outside gene matches: 14. Germline-derived CDR1 and CDR2 are DFQATT and SNEGSKA (reference sequence). This CDR3 is 20 amino acids long. This CDR3 is CSARVGGSGGARLAKNIQYF. In nucleotides, the CDR3 is TGCAGTGCTAGAGTTGGAGGTAGCGGGGGGGCACGCCTAGCCAAAAACATTCAGTACTTC.

The chain joins TRBV3-1 to TRBJ2-1; possibly TRBD1 for D (6 bases). This CDR3 region has 17 residues. Germline V gene lookup returns CDR1 LGHDT and CDR2 YNNKEL (reference sequence). Trimming took off 0 bases at V and 0 bases at J, with 12 bases between the two ends. In DNA form, the CDR3 reads TGTGCCAGCAGCCAAGATCACAGGGCAAGCTCCTACAATGAGCAGTTCTTC. This translates into CASSQDHRASSYNEQFF.